Each of the 28 T cell receptor beta chains below was sequenced from the same sample in a study of blood T cell repertoires in COVID-19. The method was immunoSEQ multiplex PCR; TCRdb's version includes in-frame clones alone and lacks a portion of them. This sample has 26,000 or so clones, with roughly 66% found just once. The sequencing input was peripheral blood. Receptors were obtained from a man aged 60 to 75 with active or convalescent COVID-19.

The chain employs TRBV12-3 or TRBV12-4 and TRBJ1-2, with 7 positions matching TRBD1. The CDR3 sequence is 13 residues long. V dropped 3 bases and J dropped 4; count of bases not matched to a gene: 2. The CDR3 sequence is CASSFKGAYGYTF. CDR3 in DNA: TGTGCCAGCAGTTTCAAGGGGGCCTATGGCTACACCTTC.

In its sample, this clone was seen a few times. Here the CDR3 DNA reads TGCGCCAGCAGCCCCTTAGCGGGAGAGGATACGCAGTATTTT. Translated, it gives CASSPLAGEDTQYF. V gene TRBV4-1 combines with J gene TRBJ2-3; 9 bases line up with TRBD2. CDR3 length: 14 amino acids. J was trimmed by 6 bases and V by 4 bases; bases with no gene match: 5. CDR1 and CDR2 (germline): MGHRA, YSYEKL.

The V gene is TRBV21-1, the J gene TRBJ2-5; TRBD1, the table's D call, lacks a check against the DNA. TRBV21-1 is a pseudogene locus. This CDR3 comprises 15 residues. The CDR3 spells CASSKNQGLLETQYF. As DNA, the CDR3 is TGTGCCAGCAGCAAGAATCAGGGGTTGTTGGAGACCCAGTACTTC.

This clone was seen more than once but under ten times. The chain uses TRBV24-1 and TRBJ2-1; 11 nucleotides match TRBD2. The CDR3 runs to 16 residues. V was pared by 3 bases and J by 4 bases, with 4 bases of the junction left unmatched. The germline V gene encodes CDR1 KGHDR and CDR2 SFDVKD. CDR3 residues: CATSDATSGEYNEQFF. The CDR3 DNA reads as TGTGCCACCAGTGATGCGACTAGCGGGGAGTACAATGAGCAGTTCTTC.

The chain is built from TRBV7-9 and TRBJ2-7; the match to TRBD2 covers 13 bases. The V segment lost 5 bases and the J segment 6 bases; nucleotides outside the gene matches: 10. The CDR3 extends over 16 amino acids. In germline, CDR1 is SEHNR, CDR2 FQNEAQ (reference sequence). The CDR3 is CASSPQGLAGMGEQYF. The CDR3 DNA is TGTGCCAGCAGCCCCCAGGGACTAGCGGGGATGGGCGAGCAGTACTTC. Based on the CDR3 plus reference TRBV7-9 and TRBJ2-7, the full variable domain is DTGVSQNPRHKITKRGQNVTFRCDPISEHNRLYWYRQTLGQGPEFLTYFQNEAQLEKSRLLSDRFSAERPKGSFSTLEIQRTEQGDSAMYLCASSPQGLAGMGEQYFGPGTRLTVT.

This chain joins TRBV10-3 and TRBJ2-3; D not certain. Trimming stripped 2 bases from V and 2 bases from J, with 17 bases between. Per the germline V gene, CDR1 is ENHRY and CDR2 is SYGVKD. The CDR3 extends over 17 amino acids. The CDR3 spells CAISETSLLPDTDTQYF. CDR3 in DNA: TGTGCCATCAGTGAGACCTCACTACTCCCAGACACAGATACGCAGTATTTT.

This chain joins TRBV4-1 and TRBJ2-7; the D gene is possibly TRBD2 (6 bases). The CDR3 length is 15 residues. CDR1 is MGHRA and CDR2 is YSYEKL in the germline V gene. Trimming shortened V by 4 bases and J by 4 bases, and 17 bases separated the two germline ends. This CDR3 is CASSPPGGKRYEQYF. The CDR3 DNA reads as TGCGCCAGCAGCCCCCCTGGAGGGAAGAGGTACGAGCAGTACTTC.

The chain links TRBV18 to TRBJ1-4; D is unclear. V gave up 3 bases and J gave up 3 bases, with 8 bases separating them. Per the germline V gene, CDR1 is KGHSH and CDR2 is LQKENI. The CDR3 contains 14 residues. CDR3 residues: CASSPVRANEKLFF. The CDR3 coding sequence is TGTGCCAGCTCACCGGTGAGAGCTAATGAAAAACTGTTTTTT.

This clone was picked up a small number of times. The CDR3 region has the DNA TGCAGTGGGGGGACAGATTATGGCTACACCTTC. It codes for CSGGTDYGYTF. The genes are TRBV20-1 and TRBJ1-2; 7 bases are shared with TRBD1. Germline V gene sequence: CDR1 DFQATT, CDR2 SNEGSKA (reference sequence). V was clipped by 7 bases and J by 5 bases; unmatched bases: 4. The CDR3 has 11 amino acids.

This chain uses TRBV7-8 with TRBJ2-1; 10 bases map to TRBD2. The J segment lost 13 bases and the V segment lost 2 bases, leaving 8 bases of the junction unmatched. The CDR3 sequence is 14 residues long. Per germline, CDR1 SGHVS and CDR2 FQNEAQ. CDR3 residues: CASSLTASGRDQFF. The DNA for the CDR3 is TGTGCCAGCAGCTTAACTGCTAGCGGGAGAGATCAGTTCTTC.

The chain has TRBV6-1 and TRBJ1-5; TRBD1 agrees at 9 bases. CDR1 MNHNS and CDR2 SASEGT come from the germline V gene. CDR3 length equals 15 residues. V was pared by 6 bases and J by 0 bases, with 3 bases of the junction left unmatched. CDR3 sequence reads: CASSNRGRSNQPQHF. The DNA for the CDR3 is TGTGCCAGCAGCAACAGGGGGCGTAGCAATCAGCCCCAGCATTTT.

This clone was detected a few times. This sequence joins TRBV9 and TRBJ1-2; D unclear. From germline, CDR1 is SGDLS and CDR2 YYNGEE. V was cut by 6 bases and J by 4 bases, with 4 bases left in between. This CDR3 spans 10 amino acids. The CDR3: CASTRYGYTF. CDR3 in DNA: TGTGCCAGCACTCGCTATGGCTACACCTTC.

The chain carries TRBV6-5 and TRBJ1-3, with 9 bases that match TRBD1. Germline V gene sequence: CDR1 MNHEY, CDR2 SVGAGI. The CDR3 is 16 residues long. Trimming at V came to 0 bases and at J to 2 bases, leaving 2 bases not matched to a gene. CDR3 in DNA: TGTGCCAGCAGTTACTCGACAGGGGGTGCTGGAAACACCATATATTTT. Its translation: CASSYSTGGAGNTIYF.

To note about this clone: The same CDR3 can be traced to other DNA sequences in this sample. V and J are TRBV29-1 and TRBJ1-1; unclear D gene. V lost 6 bases and J 5 bases, leaving 10 bases between the germline ends. Germline CDR1 SQVTM, CDR2 ANQGSEA. The CDR3 extends over 11 amino acids. The DNA of the CDR3 is TGCAGCGTGGACCGCGGGACTGAAGCTTTCTTT. Its protein is CSVDRGTEAFF. The variable domain in full, completed from reference TRBV29-1 and TRBJ1-1, reads SAVISQKPSRDICQRGTSLTIQCQVDSQVTMMFWYRQQPGQSLTLIATANQGSEATYESGFVIDKFPISRPNLTFSTLTVSNMSPEDSSIYLCSVDRGTEAFFGQGTRLTVV.

This clone is categorized as medium-sized. In DNA, the CDR3 is TGTGCCAGCAGTGAAGCATTGAGGGACAGGGGGTACGAGCAGTACTTC. Its translation is CASSEALRDRGYEQYF. V and J are TRBV6-1 and TRBJ2-7; the match to TRBD1 covers 11 bases. After removal of 0 bases from V and 4 bases from J, the junction contained 5 bases not matched to a gene. The CDR3 extends over 16 amino acids. The germline V gene encodes CDR1 MNHNS and CDR2 SASEGT.

This chain links TRBV6-5 with TRBJ1-2; a possible D gene is TRBD1 (6 bases). V was shortened by 6 bases and J by 8 bases, with 13 bases between the two germline ends. The germline gives CDR1 MNHEY, CDR2 SVGAGI. CDR3 size: 12 residues. CDR3 region: CASRIGGVGYTF. CDR3 sequence (DNA): TGTGCCAGCAGAATTGGGGGCGTAGGCTACACCTTC.

The rearrangement links TRBV6-1 to TRBJ1-1, with D perhaps TRBD1 (5 bases). The CDR3 totals 14 residues. The germline V gene has CDR1 MNHNS and CDR2 SASEGT. Trimming stripped 0 bases from V and 7 bases from J, with 12 bases between. CDR3 residues: CASSEAGGEYEAFF. The CDR3 DNA reads TGTGCCAGCAGTGAAGCGGGAGGGGAATATGAAGCTTTCTTT.

V and J are TRBV6-4 and TRBJ2-3; 10 bases map to TRBD2. Germline V lookup: CDR1 MRHNA, CDR2 SNTAGT. This CDR3 has 16 residues. The V and J ends lost 3 bases and 4 bases, in that order; junction bases with no gene match: 7. The CDR3 DNA reads TGTGCCAGCAGTGAGATTCCCAGCGGGGGGGCAGATACGCAGTATTTT. This sequence encodes CASSEIPSGGADTQYF.

The genes are TRBV15 and TRBJ2-7, with 11 bases matching TRBD2. Trimming removed 3 bases from V and 3 bases from J; junction bases left unmatched: 1. CDR1 LNHNV and CDR2 YYDKDF come from the germline V gene (reference sequence). This CDR3 comprises 14 residues. The CDR3 DNA sequence: TGTGCCACCAGCAGTAGCGGGAGGGTCTACGAGCAGTACTTC. It codes for CATSSSGRVYEQYF. The entire variable domain, with the rest obtained from reference TRBV15 and TRBJ2-7, is as follows: DAMVIQNPRYQVTQFGKPVTLSCSQTLNHNVMYWYQQKSSQAPKLLFHYYDKDFNNEADTPDNFQSRRPNTSFCFLDIRSPGLGDTAMYLCATSSSGRVYEQYFGPGTRLTVT.

The rearrangement uses TRBV20-1 and TRBJ2-2; D unclear. This CDR3 is 14 amino acids long. CDR1 and CDR2 from the germline V gene are DFQATT and SNEGSKA (reference sequence). V lost 3 bases and J 2 bases, leaving 10 bases between the germline ends. This CDR3 reads CSASRQVNTGELFF. The CDR3 DNA sequence: TGCAGTGCTAGTCGGCAGGTTAACACCGGGGAGCTGTTTTTT.

The count of this clone is one. As DNA, the CDR3 is TGCGCCAGCTCAATTGGAACTCGGGACAACTACGAGCAGTACTTC. This encodes CASSIGTRDNYEQYF. This chain links TRBV23-1 with TRBJ2-7, with a tentative D call TRBD1 (6 bases). TRBV23-1 is an ORF, with its function uncertain. This CDR3 has 15 residues. V lost 8 bases and J lost 3, with 20 bases in between.

In DNA form, the CDR3 reads TGTGCCAGCACTGGACAGGGGCGGGCAGATACGCAGTATTTT. Residues: CASTGQGRADTQYF. This rearrangement joins TRBV3-1 (or the pseudogene TRBV3-2) to TRBJ2-3; 9 nucleotides line up with TRBD1. V was pared by 7 bases and J by 4 bases, with 6 bases of the junction left unmatched. The CDR3 length is 14 residues. In germline, CDR1 is LGHDT, CDR2 YNNKEL (reference sequence).

The chain recombines TRBV6-6 with TRBJ2-7; 12 bases fit TRBD2. This CDR3 has 18 residues. Germline values: CDR1 MNHNY, CDR2 SVGAGI (reference sequence). With 5 bases clipped from V and 0 bases from J, the junction kept 11 bases outside the gene matches. CDR3 residues: CASSRTGGLAGLSYEQYF. The CDR3 bases are TGTGCCAGCAGTCGGACGGGTGGACTAGCGGGACTCTCCTACGAGCAGTACTTC.

The CDR3 region is CASSSDRPLTF. The CDR3 DNA reads TGTGCCAGCAGTTCGGACAGGCCCTTGACCTTC. The chain has TRBV7-2 and TRBJ1-2; 7 nucleotides match TRBD1. V lost 6 bases to trimming and J lost 14 bases; unmatched junction nucleotides: 9. The V gene's germline CDR1 is SGHTA and CDR2 FQGNSA. The CDR3 has 11 residues.

The rearrangement links TRBV4-1 to TRBJ1-6; no definite D call. CDR1 is MGHRA and CDR2 is YSYEKL in the germline V gene. V was pared by 1 base and J by 3 bases, with 10 bases between. This CDR3 contains 16 residues. The CDR3 DNA is TGCGCCAGCAGCCAAGCTCTCGTCTTCTATAATTCACCCCTCCACTTT. Protein: CASSQALVFYNSPLHF.

This clone was counted a single time. The gene calls are TRBV14 and TRBJ1-3; a possible D gene is TRBD1 (5 bases). The germline CDR1 and CDR2 sequences are SGHDN and FVKESK. Trimming took 4 bases from V and 0 from J, leaving 13 bases between them. The CDR3 is 16 amino acids. The DNA for the CDR3 is TGTGCCAGCAGCCCTAGGCGGGGCCGCTCTGGAAACACCATATATTTT. Translation: CASSPRRGRSGNTIYF.

The chain combines TRBV2 with TRBJ2-2; D is ambiguous. Trimming took 0 bases from V and 4 from J, leaving 6 bases between them. This CDR3 contains 14 residues. CDR1 is SNHLY and CDR2 is FYNNEI in the germline V gene. The DNA of the CDR3 is TGTGCCAGCAGTGAAGCCCCCCTCACCGGGGAGCTGTTTTTT. Translating gives CASSEAPLTGELFF.

The genes are TRBV2 and TRBJ2-3; 10 bases are a match to TRBD2. Germline CDR1 SNHLY, CDR2 FYNNEI. This CDR3 has 16 amino acids. Trimming cost V 4 bases and J 4 bases; bases outside gene matches: 8. In DNA, the CDR3 is TGTGCCAGCAGTGTGGGGCTAGCGGGAGAGGCAGATACGCAGTATTTT. It codes for CASSVGLAGEADTQYF.